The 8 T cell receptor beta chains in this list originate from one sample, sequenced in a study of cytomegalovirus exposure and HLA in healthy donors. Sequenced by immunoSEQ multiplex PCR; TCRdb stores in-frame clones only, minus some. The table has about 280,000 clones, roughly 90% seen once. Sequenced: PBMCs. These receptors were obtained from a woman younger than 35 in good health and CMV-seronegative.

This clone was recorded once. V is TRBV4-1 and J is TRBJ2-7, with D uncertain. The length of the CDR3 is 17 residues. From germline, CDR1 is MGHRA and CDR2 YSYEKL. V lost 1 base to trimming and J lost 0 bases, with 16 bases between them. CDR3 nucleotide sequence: TGCGCCAGCAGCCAAGTTTATTGGGTACAGAGCTCCTACGAGCAGTACTTC. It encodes CASSQVYWVQSSYEQYF.

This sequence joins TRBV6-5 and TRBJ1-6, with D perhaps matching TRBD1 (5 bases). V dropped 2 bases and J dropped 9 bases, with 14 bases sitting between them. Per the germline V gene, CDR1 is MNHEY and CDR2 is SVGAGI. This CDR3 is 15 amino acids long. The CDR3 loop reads CASSYDAGRGSPLHF. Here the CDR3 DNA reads TGTGCCAGCAGTTACGATGCAGGGAGGGGTTCACCCCTCCACTTT.

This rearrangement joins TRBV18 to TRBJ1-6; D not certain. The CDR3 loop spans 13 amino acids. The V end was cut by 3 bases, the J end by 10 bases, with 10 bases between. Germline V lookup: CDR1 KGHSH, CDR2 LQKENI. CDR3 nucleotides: TGTGCCAGCTCACCTACAGCGGGCTCACCCCTCCACTTT. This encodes CASSPTAGSPLHF.

The CDR3 DNA reads TGTGCCAGCAGTCATGGCCTCCAAGAGACCCAGTACTTC. Its translation: CASSHGLQETQYF. This chain uses TRBV6-5 with TRBJ2-5; D remains unclear. CDR1 MNHEY and CDR2 SVGAGI come from the germline V gene. CDR3 length: 13 residues. With 5 bases removed from V and 1 base from J, the gap between germline ends came to 8 bases.

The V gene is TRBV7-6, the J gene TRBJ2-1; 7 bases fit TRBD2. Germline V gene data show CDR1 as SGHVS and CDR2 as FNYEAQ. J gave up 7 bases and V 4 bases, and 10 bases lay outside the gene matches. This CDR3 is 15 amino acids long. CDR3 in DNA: TGTGCCAGCAGCTCGCTAACTTATAGCGGGAATGAGCAGTTCTTC. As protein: CASSSLTYSGNEQFF.

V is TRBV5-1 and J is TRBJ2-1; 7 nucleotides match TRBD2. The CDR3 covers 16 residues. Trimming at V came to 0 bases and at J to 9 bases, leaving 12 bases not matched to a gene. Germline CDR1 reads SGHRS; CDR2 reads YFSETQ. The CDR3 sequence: CASSLASMSGGGEQFF. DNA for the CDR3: TGCGCCAGCAGCTTGGCCAGTATGTCGGGAGGTGGTGAGCAGTTCTTC.

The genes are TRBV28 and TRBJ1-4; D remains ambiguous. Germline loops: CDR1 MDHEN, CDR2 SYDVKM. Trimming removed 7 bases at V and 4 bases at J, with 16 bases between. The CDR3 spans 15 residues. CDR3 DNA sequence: TGTGCCAGCAAAATCGGAGGGTTCAATAATGAAAAACTGTTTTTT. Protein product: CASKIGGFNNEKLFF. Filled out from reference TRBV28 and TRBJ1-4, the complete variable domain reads DVKVTQSSRYLVKRTGEKVFLECVQDMDHENMFWYRQDPGLGLRLIYFSYDVKMKEKGDIPEGYSVSREKKERFSLILESASTNQTSMYLCASKIGGFNNEKLFFGSGTQLSVL.

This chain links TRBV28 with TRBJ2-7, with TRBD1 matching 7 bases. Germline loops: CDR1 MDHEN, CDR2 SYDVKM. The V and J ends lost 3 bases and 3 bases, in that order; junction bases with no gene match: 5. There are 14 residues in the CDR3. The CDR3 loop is CASSFRRGYYEQYF. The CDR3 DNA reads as TGTGCCAGCAGTTTCCGCAGGGGGTACTACGAGCAGTACTTC.